Sequencing of this TCR beta chain was carried out in a study of shared clonotypes between healthy human individuals. Study-wide background: Three plates were used per donor for CD4 naive, three for CD4 memory, two for CD8 naive and one for CD8 memory. Broader study findings: Rarefaction exposed incomplete sorted-subset sequencing despite large depth.

Method: immunoSEQ multiplex PCR; TCRdb's copy keeps in-frame clones and lacks some. The repertoire holds about 330,000 clones, with approximately 79% as singletons. Concerning this clone: What it binds is unknown. Germline and junction disagree at one end, which may indicate a read error.

Naive CD4+ cells were CD45RA-selected; the remaining cells were memory. CDR1 and CDR2 from the germline V gene are SSHAT and FNYEAQ (reference sequence). This CDR3 region has 15 residues. The source is a young man in good health. This rearrangement joins TRBV7-7 to TRBJ1-5; D is possibly TRBD1 (5 bases). The sample taken for sequencing was memory CD4+ T cells sorted from blood. Documented subset: CD45RA-negative fraction. DNA for the CDR3: TGTGCTAGCAGCCGGGGGGGGGACTCACATCAGCCCCAGCATTTT. It codes for CASSRGGDSHQPQHF.